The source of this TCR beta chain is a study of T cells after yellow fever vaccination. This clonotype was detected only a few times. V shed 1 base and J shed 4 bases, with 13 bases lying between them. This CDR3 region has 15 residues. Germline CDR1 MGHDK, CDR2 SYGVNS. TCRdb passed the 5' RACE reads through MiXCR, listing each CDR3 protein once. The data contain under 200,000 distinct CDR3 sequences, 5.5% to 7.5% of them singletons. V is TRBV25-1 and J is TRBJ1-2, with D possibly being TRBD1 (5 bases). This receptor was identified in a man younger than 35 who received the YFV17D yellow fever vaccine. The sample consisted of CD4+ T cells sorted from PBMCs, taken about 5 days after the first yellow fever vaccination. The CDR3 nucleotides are TGTGCCAGCAGTGAATGGGCGGCAGGGAGCTATGGCTACACCTTC. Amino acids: CASSEWAAGSYGYTF.